The 11 T cell receptor beta chains listed next were all sequenced from one sample in a study of T cell responses to AZD1222 COVID-19 vaccine (dated by TCRdb to the early 2020s). The library was built by means of the immunoSEQ multiplex PCR assay. Entries here come from immuneACCESS through TCRdb and include only in-frame sequences with V and J called. Some clones fail to appear in such tables; in the studies checked, an unresolved V gene covers under half of the shortfall, and the cause of the remainder is unknown. The sample table lists 150,000 to 200,000 clones, 87% of them with a count of one. The top ten clones comprise 2.5% to 3% of the sample. In the paper's terms, the time point label means: baseline before first vaccination. Reading the label with the study, this specimen's treatment or condition is: meningococcal conjugate vaccine given as trial control. Material: peripheral blood, obtained on day 0 of MenACWY control vaccination. The receptors were gathered from an adult in good health.

In regard to this clone: The same CDR3 also results from other DNA sequences found in this sample. The rearrangement links TRBV5-1 to TRBJ1-5; weak D call: TRBD1 (5 bases). The germline gives CDR1 SGHRS, CDR2 YFSETQ. V was pared by 0 bases and J by 1 base, with 8 bases between. The CDR3 is 15 residues long. For the CDR3, the DNA is TGCGCCAGCAGCTTGGGAGGGGACAGCAATCAGCCCCAGCATTTT. Encoded protein: CASSLGGDSNQPQHF.

With regard to this clone: At one end the junction does not follow the germline gene, possibly because of a read error. The chain recombines TRBV20-1 with TRBJ2-5; D gene uncertain. CDR3 length: 10 amino acids. The germline gives CDR1 DFQATT, CDR2 SNEGSKA (reference sequence). CDR3 loop: CSPRGETQYF. The CDR3 DNA follows: TGCAGTCCTAGAGGAGAGACCCAGTACTTC.

This chain joins TRBV3-1 (or the pseudogene TRBV3-2) and TRBJ2-7; D is unclear. The CDR3 contains 13 residues. Trimming removed 1 base at V and 7 bases at J, with 11 bases between. Looked up from germline, CDR1 is LGHDT and CDR2 is YNNKEL (reference sequence). The CDR3 here is CASSQVPLGEQYF. DNA for the CDR3: TGTGCCAGCAGCCAAGTGCCCTTGGGGGAGCAGTACTTC.

The chain combines TRBV29-1 with TRBJ2-5; 9 bases fit TRBD2. V lost 4 bases, J lost 4 bases, and 4 bases stayed unmatched. Germline V gives CDR1 SQVTM, CDR2 ANQGSEA. CDR3 length: 13 residues. CDR3 amino acids: CSVGGRALETQYF. The CDR3 DNA sequence: TGCAGCGTTGGCGGGAGGGCCTTAGAGACCCAGTACTTC. Using reference TRBV29-1 and TRBJ2-5 for the parts outside the CDR3, the full variable domain is SAVISQKPSRDICQRGTSLTIQCQVDSQVTMMFWYRQQPGQSLTLIATANQGSEATYESGFVIDKFPISRPNLTFSTLTVSNMSPEDSSIYLCSVGGRALETQYFGPGTRLLVL.

This clone was detected only once. V gene TRBV27 combines with J gene TRBJ2-1; no firm D call. In germline, CDR1 is MNHEY, CDR2 SMNVEV (reference sequence). The CDR3 covers 14 residues. Trimming removed 2 bases from V and 6 bases from J, with 11 bases in between. CDR3 sequence: CASSLQVFGNEQFF. CDR3 in DNA: TGTGCCAGCAGTTTACAGGTTTTTGGCAATGAGCAGTTCTTC.

The rearrangement joins TRBV5-4 to TRBJ1-2, with 7 bases aligning to TRBD1. After removal of 4 bases from V and 5 bases from J, the junction contained 11 bases not matched to a gene. The length of the CDR3 is 15 residues. Germline V CDR1 and CDR2: SGHNT, YYREEE (reference sequence). The CDR3, as DNA: TGTGCCAGCAGCCCGACCGGGACAGACGATTATGGCTACACCTTC. Amino acid sequence: CASSPTGTDDYGYTF.

This chain connects TRBV12-3 or TRBV12-4 to TRBJ2-1, with 9 bases that match TRBD2. V shed 4 bases and J 14 bases; nucleotides not matched to a gene: 6. This CDR3 is built from 12 residues. DNA of the CDR3: TGTGCCAGCAGTTCAATAGCGGGAGACGAGTTCTTC. Encoded protein: CASSSIAGDEFF.

This clone has only a few counts. The V call is TRBV2, the J call TRBJ1-5; D gene uncertain. Trimming cost V 0 bases and J 7 bases, with 7 bases left between them. CDR3 size: 13 residues. CDR1 SNHLY and CDR2 FYNNEI come from the germline V gene. The CDR3 DNA reads as TGTGCCAGCAGTGAAGCACTTGACCAGCCCCAGCATTTT. Translation: CASSEALDQPQHF.

This rearrangement joins TRBV7-2 to TRBJ1-1, with D tentatively TRBD1 (5 bases). From germline, CDR1 is SGHTA and CDR2 FQGNSA. The CDR3 extends over 15 amino acids. Trimming took off 1 base at V and 0 bases at J, with 9 bases between the two ends. The CDR3 here is CASSLEGTVNTEAFF. DNA of the CDR3: TGTGCCAGCAGCTTAGAAGGGACGGTGAACACTGAAGCTTTCTTT.

This CDR3 reads CAWGGDPQDYGYTF. In DNA, the CDR3 is TGTGCCTGGGGCGGGGACCCTCAGGACTATGGCTACACCTTC. V usage is TRBV30 and J usage is TRBJ1-2; weak D call: TRBD1 (5 bases). CDR1 is GTSNPN, CDR2 SVGIG, per germline (reference sequence). This CDR3 contains 14 residues. Trimming pared 5 bases from V and 3 bases from J, leaving 16 bases between.

This clone was recorded only once. The V gene is TRBV5-1, the J gene TRBJ2-2, with 10 bases identical to TRBD2. This CDR3 is built from 15 residues. J was trimmed by 5 bases and V by 4 bases; bases with no gene match: 5. Germline values: CDR1 SGHRS, CDR2 YFSETQ. The CDR3 region is CASSPTSGTTGELFF. The CDR3 nucleotides read TGCGCCAGCAGCCCCACTAGCGGGACGACCGGGGAGCTGTTTTTT.